A selection of T cell receptor beta chains follows, all from one sample in a study of cytomegalovirus exposure and HLA in healthy donors. The method was immunoSEQ multiplex PCR; TCRdb's version includes in-frame clones alone and lacks a portion of them. The sample consists of about 120,000 clones, over 6.5% of them appearing once. The source material was PBMCs. The receptors were gathered from a woman aged 40 to 50 in good health and CMV-seropositive. Both conserved end residues are part of each CDR3. The order of the fields is J gene, clone size, D gene, V gene, CDR3 protein, CDR3 DNA. The D gene is left open where the match is weak. The size of a clone is reported for some rows only, either as once, few or many, or as a class for expanded clones.

TRBJ2-7 - TRBD1 TRBV5-1 CASRTGGSYEQYF TGCGCCAGCAGGACAGGGGGCTCCTACGAGCAGTACTTC
TRBJ1-2 few - TRBV19 CASNPGAAYGYTF TGTGCCAGTAATCCAGGGGCTGCCTATGGCTACACCTTC
TRBJ2-7 - TRBD2 TRBV5-1 CASSPRGGHYEQYF TGCGCCAGCAGCCCGAGGGGAGGGCACTACGAGCAGTACTTC
TRBJ1-1 few TRBD1 TRBV18 CASSPPGQEDTEAFF TGTGCCAGCTCACCCCCTGGACAGGAGGACACTGAAGCTTTCTTT
TRBJ2-1 few - TRBV6-1 CASSEQGRGNEQFF TGTGCCAGCAGTGAACAGGGCAGGGGCAATGAGCAGTTCTTC
TRBJ1-2 few - TRBV4-2 CASSQPDGLYGYTF TGTGCCAGCAGCCAACCCGACGGACTCTATGGCTACACCTTC
TRBJ1-6 - TRBD1 TRBV5-6 CASVDRVKGNSPLHF TGTGCCAGCGTCGACAGGGTGAAGGGTAATTCACCCCTCCACTTT
TRBJ1-1 few - TRBV7-9 CASSFQNTEAFF TGTGCCAGCAGCTTTCAGAACACTGAAGCTTTCTTT
TRBJ1-1 many - TRBV6-4 CASSPGGTNTEAFF TGTGCCAGTAGCCCGGGTGGGACAAACACTGAAGCTTTCTTT
TRBJ2-1 - - TRBV6-6 CASSPEEVDEQFF TGTGCCAGCAGCCCGGAGGAAGTGGATGAGCAGTTCTTC
TRBJ1-2 few - TRBV7-2 CASSSRHSYGYTF TGTGCCAGCAGCTCCAGACACAGCTATGGCTACACCTTC
TRBJ1-4 few TRBD1 TRBV5-1 CASNPTGINEKLFF TGCGCCAGCAACCCGACAGGGATCAATGAAAAACTGTTTTTT
TRBJ1-5 - TRBD1 TRBV4-1 CASSQGQGVGVNQPQHF TGCGCCAGCAGCCAAGGCCAGGGGGTCGGGGTCAATCAGCCCCAGCATTTT
TRBJ2-1 few - TRBV5-6 CASNFGLATSYNEQFF TGTGCCAGCAACTTTGGTCTAGCGACGTCCTACAATGAGCAGTTCTTC
TRBJ2-1 few TRBD2 TRBV7-6 CASSPTSSSYNEQFF TGTGCCAGCAGCCCGACTAGCAGTTCCTACAATGAGCAGTTCTTC
TRBJ1-1 - - TRBV4-2 CASSRLRDTEAFF TGTGCCAGCAGCCGGCTCAGGGACACTGAAGCTTTCTTT
TRBJ2-2 - - TRBV7-8 CASSLGIRGHRNTGELFF TGTGCCAGCAGCTTAGGGATTCGTGGGCACCGAAACACCGGGGAGCTGTTTTTT
TRBJ2-2 few TRBD1 TRBV5-6 CASSFSSLGQGITGELFF TGTGCCAGCAGCTTCTCTAGCCTTGGACAGGGCATCACCGGGGAGCTGTTTTTT
TRBJ1-5 - - TRBV7-6 CASSLGGTQGPQHF TGTGCCAGCAGTTTAGGAGGAACTCAAGGGCCCCAGCATTTT
TRBJ1-5 - - TRBV30 CAWSVPRGSIGNQPQHF TGTGCCTGGAGTGTACCGAGAGGGTCGATTGGCAATCAGCCCCAGCATTTT
TRBJ1-3 few - TRBV10-1 CASSDRAGNTIYF TGCGCCAGCAGTGACAGGGCTGGAAACACCATATATTTT
TRBJ1-2 few - TRBV11-2 CASSPRPTENYGYTF TGTGCCAGCAGCCCACGGCCTACAGAGAACTATGGCTACACCTTC
TRBJ1-2 few - TRBV2 CASLGGEGGYTF TGTGCCAGCCTAGGGGGGGAAGGTGGCTACACCTTC
TRBJ1-2 - TRBD1 TRBV7-9 CASSLRRDSYGYTF TGTGCCAGCAGCTTAAGGCGGGACAGCTATGGCTACACCTTC
TRBJ1-3 few - TRBV2 CASGLQVHSGNTIYF TGTGCCAGCGGCCTACAGGTCCACTCTGGAAACACCATATATTTT
TRBJ2-2 few TRBD1 TRBV6-5 CASINRGTGELFF TGTGCCAGCATTAACAGGGGGACCGGGGAGCTGTTTTTT
TRBJ1-6 few TRBD1 TRBV19 CASKPGQNNSPLHF TGTGCCAGTAAACCGGGACAGAATAATTCACCCCTCCACTTT
TRBJ1-1 few TRBD1 TRBV18 CASSQQGMNTEAFF TGTGCCAGCTCGCAACAGGGGATGAACACTGAAGCTTTCTTT